Listed below are T cell receptor beta chains from one sample, sequenced in a study of blood T cell repertoires in COVID-19. Method: immunoSEQ multiplex PCR; TCRdb's copy keeps in-frame clones and lacks some. The sample includes more than 300,000 clones, over 75% of them seen just once. The sequenced sample consisted of PBMCs or T cells enriched from blood (not recorded which). The receptors were sampled from a man aged 25 to 40 who had recovered from COVID-19. Each CDR3 is given with its conserved first and last residue. D genes are given only for firm matches. Clone size is given for some rows only: seen once, a few or many times, or a class if the clone is expanded.

J: TRBJ2-5; V: TRBV27; size: NA; D: TRBD2; CDR3: CASSPRGGERETQYF; DNA: TGTGCCAGCAGTCCCCGCGGGGGGGAGCGGGAGACCCAGTACTTC
J: TRBJ2-7; V: TRBV7-2; size: NA; D: TRBD2; CDR3: CASSLDWTSSYYEQYF; DNA: TGTGCCAGCAGCTTAGATTGGACTAGCTCGTACTACGAGCAGTACTTC
J: TRBJ1-2; V: TRBV2; size: NA; D: NA; CDR3: CASSEWAVTSYGYTF; DNA: TGTGCCAGCAGTGAATGGGCCGTCACCAGCTATGGCTACACCTTC
J: TRBJ1-1; V: TRBV7-6; size: few; D: NA; CDR3: CASSLSIPGGTEAFF; DNA: TGTGCCAGCAGCTTAAGTATTCCCGGGGGCACTGAAGCTTTCTTT
J: TRBJ1-6; V: TRBV5-4; size: NA; D: TRBD1; CDR3: CASSLLGQGSSPLHF; DNA: TGTGCCAGCAGCTTGCTGGGACAGGGGAGTTCACCCCTCCACTTT
J: TRBJ2-2; V: TRBV2; size: few; D: NA; CDR3: CASNLRDTGELFF; DNA: TGTGCCAGCAACCTACGGGACACCGGGGAGCTGTTTTTT
J: TRBJ2-5; V: TRBV28; size: NA; D: TRBD1; CDR3: CASSPPRTGGVETQYF; DNA: TGTGCCAGCAGTCCACCCCGGACAGGGGGCGTGGAGACCCAGTACTTC
J: TRBJ1-1; V: TRBV18; size: few; D: TRBD1; CDR3: CASSGTTGPTEAFF; DNA: TGTGCCAGCTCAGGAACGACAGGGCCCACTGAAGCTTTCTTT
J: TRBJ2-5; V: TRBV5-1; size: once; D: TRBD2; CDR3: CASREPGLARQETQYF; DNA: TGCGCCAGCAGGGAACCGGGACTAGCACGGCAAGAGACCCAGTACTTC
J: TRBJ1-1; V: TRBV28; size: NA; D: NA; CDR3: CASSLSPGFSEAFF; DNA: TGTGCCAGCAGTTTATCGCCGGGGTTTAGTGAAGCTTTCTTT
J: TRBJ2-5; V: TRBV19; size: NA; D: NA; CDR3: CASSIAQAIRTQYF; DNA: TGTGCCAGTAGTATAGCCCAGGCGATTCGGACCCAGTACTTC
J: TRBJ1-6; V: TRBV30; size: NA; D: NA; CDR3: CAWSVLGGTYNSPLHF; DNA: TGTGCCTGGAGTGTACTCGGGGGGACCTATAATTCACCCCTCCACTTT
J: TRBJ2-1; V: TRBV27; size: NA; D: TRBD2; CDR3: CASSGMLAGGPYEQFF; DNA: TGTGCCAGCAGCGGGATGCTAGCGGGAGGGCCCTATGAGCAGTTCTTC
J: TRBJ2-1; V: TRBV28; size: NA; D: TRBD2; CDR3: CASSVAGSNNEQFF; DNA: TGTGCCAGCAGTGTAGCGGGGTCGAACAATGAGCAGTTCTTC
J: TRBJ2-1; V: TRBV7-7; size: NA; D: NA; CDR3: CASSLDLANNEQFF; DNA: TGTGCTAGCAGCTTAGATTTAGCGAACAATGAGCAGTTCTTC
J: TRBJ2-5; V: TRBV6-5; size: NA; D: TRBD1; CDR3: CASSRQGRETQYF; DNA: TGTGCCAGCAGCCGACAGGGCCGGGAGACCCAGTACTTC
J: TRBJ2-3; V: TRBV3-1/TRBV3-2; size: NA; D: NA; CDR3: CASSQGDSGDTQYF; DNA: TGTGCCAGCAGCCAAGGTGATAGCGGAGATACGCAGTATTTT
J: TRBJ2-5; V: TRBV3-1/TRBV3-2; size: NA; D: TRBD1; CDR3: CASSPGTGGKETQYF; DNA: TGTGCCAGCAGCCCGGGGACAGGGGGCAAGGAGACCCAGTACTTC
J: TRBJ2-5; V: TRBV21-1; size: once; D: NA; CDR3: CASSKGGTSGRKTQYF; DNA: TGTGCCAGCAGCAAAGGGGGGACTAGCGGGAGAAAGACCCAGTACTTC
J: TRBJ1-5; V: TRBV5-8; size: NA; D: NA; CDR3: CASSFYVQLYQPQHF; DNA: TGTGCCAGCAGCTTTTATGTACAGCTCTATCAGCCCCAGCATTTT
J: TRBJ1-1; V: TRBV30; size: NA; D: NA; CDR3: CAWSVGGTTEAFF; DNA: TGTGCCTGGAGTGTCGGGGGTACGACTGAAGCTTTCTTT
J: TRBJ1-5; V: TRBV28; size: few; D: TRBD1; CDR3: CASSLRGRLYWGNQPQHF; DNA: TGTGCCAGCAGTTTAAGGGGGCGCCTTTATTGGGGCAATCAGCCCCAGCATTTT
J: TRBJ2-1; V: TRBV30; size: NA; D: TRBD2; CDR3: CAWSPRRGRNSYNEQFF; DNA: TGTGCCTGGAGTCCCCGGCGGGGGAGAAATTCCTACAATGAGCAGTTCTTC
J: TRBJ1-1; V: TRBV4-1; size: NA; D: NA; CDR3: CASSYRAPERGNTEAFF; DNA: TGCGCCAGCAGCTACCGGGCCCCGGAAAGGGGGAACACTGAAGCTTTCTTT
J: TRBJ1-1; V: TRBV5-1; size: NA; D: TRBD1; CDR3: CASSMGQGLLDTEAFF; DNA: TGCGCCAGCAGTATGGGACAGGGTTTGTTGGACACTGAAGCTTTCTTT
J: TRBJ2-7; V: TRBV7-9; size: NA; D: TRBD1; CDR3: CASSVTGVLYEQYF; DNA: TGTGCCAGCAGCGTGACAGGGGTTCTCTACGAGCAGTACTTC
J: TRBJ2-1; V: TRBV29-1; size: NA; D: NA; CDR3: CSVGDVEQFF; DNA: TGCAGCGTTGGCGATGTTGAGCAGTTCTTC
J: TRBJ2-5; V: TRBV5-1; size: NA; D: NA; CDR3: CASSFHGQETQYF; DNA: TGCGCCAGCAGCTTTCACGGCCAAGAGACCCAGTACTTC
J: TRBJ1-6; V: TRBV19; size: NA; D: TRBD1; CDR3: CASQRQGRRSPLHF; DNA: TGTGCCAGCCAGAGACAGGGCCGGCGTTCACCCCTCCACTTT
J: TRBJ1-2; V: TRBV5-5; size: NA; D: NA; CDR3: CASSFYGLSNYGYTF; DNA: TGTGCCAGCAGCTTTTACGGACTCTCTAACTATGGCTACACCTTC
J: TRBJ1-5; V: TRBV29-1; size: NA; D: NA; CDR3: CSVEVGGNQPQHF; DNA: TGCAGCGTTGAAGTAGGAGGTAATCAGCCCCAGCATTTT
J: TRBJ1-5; V: TRBV30; size: NA; D: NA; CDR3: CAWSANMGHQPQHF; DNA: TGTGCCTGGAGTGCCAACATGGGGCACCAGCCCCAGCATTTT